This entry lists 11 T cell receptor beta chains sequenced from one sample in a study of regulatory T cells in long-lasting Graves disease. HTBI primers from iRepertoire and Arm-PCR of CDR3 regions yielded the TCR beta libraries. TCRdb reprocessed the multiplex PCR reads with MiXCR, giving one entry per CDR3 protein. The sample includes 600,000 to 850,000 distinct CDR3 sequences, roughly 30% of them seen just once. Time point of the sample: persistent/refractory GD, antithyroid drugs over 5 years with positive TRAb. From PBMCs, RNA was extracted and then used to make the TCR library. The sequences come from peripheral blood mononuclear cells (PBMCs), collected when the disease was refractory, from a patient treated with antithyroid drugs. These receptors were taken from a female donor with Graves disease.

The chain links TRBV19 to TRBJ2-2; 12 bases align to TRBD1. The germline CDR1 and CDR2 sequences are LNHDA and SQIVND (reference sequence). The CDR3 totals 16 residues. The J segment lost 6 bases and the V segment lost 5 bases, leaving 7 bases of the junction unmatched. The DNA of the CDR3 is TGTGCCAGTAGTGCCCGGGACAGGGGGCAGGCCGGGGAGCTGTTTTTT. Its protein product is CASSARDRGQAGELFF.

J is TRBJ2-1 and V is TRBV11-2, with D possibly TRBD2 on 7 matching bases. The CDR3 totals 15 residues. The V end was cut by 5 bases, the J end by 6 bases, with 17 bases between. Germline lookup yields CDR1 SGHAT and CDR2 FQNNGV. CDR3 in amino acids: CASSPSQGRANEQFF. The CDR3, as DNA: TGTGCCAGCAGCCCTAGCCAGGGGAGGGCCAATGAGCAGTTCTTC.

The J gene is TRBJ2-5, the V gene TRBV20-1, with D maybe TRBD1 (6 bases). This CDR3 is 13 amino acids long. Trimming stripped 4 bases from V and 5 bases from J, with 14 bases between. CDR1 is DFQATT and CDR2 is SNEGSKA in the germline V gene (reference sequence). The DNA of the CDR3 is TGCAGTGCTACCACAGGGAGCTCGGAGACCCAGTACTTC. This sequence encodes CSATTGSSETQYF.

This clonotype was detected ten times or more. The chain recombines TRBV7-8 with TRBJ1-2; D not certain. The germline V gene has CDR1 SGHVS and CDR2 FQNEAQ. This CDR3 has 14 residues. The V end lost 2 bases, the J end lost 6 bases, and 13 bases lay between the germline ends. The DNA for the CDR3 is TGTGCCAGCAGCTTATTTAGGATACCGGATGGCTACACCTTC. Translating gives CASSLFRIPDGYTF.

This clonotype has at least ten counts. The junction and the germline gene differ at one end; a read error may be behind it. The chain links TRBV12-3 or TRBV12-4 to TRBJ1-2; D may be TRBD1 (5 bases). The CDR3 sequence is 15 residues long. CDR3 sequence (DNA): TGTGCCAGCACCAGAGGGACCCGACTTAACTCTGGCTACACCTTC. It translates to CASTRGTRLNSGYTF.

This clonotype was detected a few times. This chain connects TRBV7-8 to TRBJ1-1; D is ambiguous. V lost 7 bases and J 6 bases, leaving 18 bases between the germline ends. The germline CDR1 and CDR2 sequences are SGHVS and FQNEAQ. The CDR3 has 14 residues. The CDR3 protein is CASTAIGGAAEAFF. DNA of the CDR3: TGTGCCAGCACCGCGATCGGCGGAGCGGCTGAAGCTTTCTTT. Variable domain in full (rest from reference TRBV7-8 and TRBJ1-1): GAGVSQSPRYKVAKRGQDVALRCDPISGHVSLFWYQQALGQGPEFLTYFQNEAQLDKSGLPSDRFFAERPEGSVSTLKIQRTQQEDSAVYLCASTAIGGAAEAFFGQGTRLTVV.

The table lists this clonotype with many counts. The V gene is TRBV7-9, the J gene TRBJ1-2, with 9 bases aligning to TRBD1. V lost 5 bases, J lost 2 bases, and 6 bases stayed unmatched. The germline CDR1 and CDR2 sequences are SEHNR and FQNEAQ (reference sequence). The CDR3 has 15 residues. Here the CDR3 DNA reads TGTGCCAGCAGCCTCAACAGGGGGCAAAACTATGGCTACACCTTC. This gives the protein CASSLNRGQNYGYTF.

This clonotype was seen a few times. The chain is built from TRBV19 and TRBJ1-1; D possibly corresponds to TRBD1 (5 bases). V was clipped by 7 bases and J by 0 bases, with 9 bases between them. Germline CDR1 is LNHDA and CDR2 is SQIVND (reference sequence). The CDR3 is made up of 13 amino acids. This CDR3 is CASIRDVNTEAFF. CDR3 coding DNA: TGTGCCAGTATAAGGGACGTGAACACTGAAGCTTTCTTT.

This clonotype was recorded a few times. This chain links TRBV29-1 with TRBJ1-2, with 7 nucleotides matching TRBD1. Trimming took 3 bases from V and 4 from J; bases not matched to a gene: 5. Per germline, CDR1 SQVTM and CDR2 ANQGSEA. The CDR3 is 13 amino acids. The CDR3 is CSVDDREVYGYTF. As DNA, the CDR3 is TGCAGCGTTGACGACAGGGAGGTCTATGGCTACACCTTC.

This chain uses TRBV7-9 with TRBJ2-7; 7 bases align to TRBD1. The J segment lost 0 bases and the V segment lost 6 bases, leaving 8 bases of the junction unmatched. Per the germline V gene, CDR1 is SEHNR and CDR2 is FQNEAQ (reference sequence). This CDR3 spans 15 amino acids. Here the CDR3 reads CASSSWTGLSYEQYF. The CDR3 nucleotides are TGTGCCAGCAGTTCATGGACAGGCCTCTCCTACGAGCAGTACTTC.

This chain uses TRBV29-1 with TRBJ1-4; D might be TRBD1 (5 bases). This CDR3 is 14 amino acids long. The V end was cut by 5 bases, the J end by 7 bases, with 17 bases between. Germline CDR1 is SQVTM and CDR2 is ANQGSEA. Here the CDR3 reads CSVQTGVRSEKLFF. CDR3 sequence (DNA): TGCAGCGTTCAAACAGGCGTGAGAAGTGAAAAACTGTTTTTT.